This TCR beta chain was identified in a study of T-cell memory formation after mild COVID-19. Overall study findings and caveats: Those CD4+ clones that contracted were mainly in CM and EM (CD8+ ones in EMRA).

From 5'RACE with constant-segment primers came TCR alpha and TCR beta cDNA libraries that carried sample barcodes and UMIs. Each CDR3 protein is one row after TCRdb ran MiXCR on the 5' RACE reads. The data contain 450,000 to 650,000 distinct CDR3 sequences, more than 15% of them singletons. Germline V gene data show CDR1 as SGHRS and CDR2 as YFSETQ. The CDR3 runs to 14 residues. Trimming pared 7 bases from V and 3 bases from J, leaving 15 bases between. This clonotype turned up a few times. Its antigen remains unidentified. J is TRBJ2-3 and V is TRBV5-1; a possible D gene is TRBD2 (5 bases). Specimen: PBMCs or a T cell subset sorted from them (not recorded which). The TCR sequence derives from an adult woman who had mild COVID-19 (a few samples of this study predate the infection). Cell type and time point are not known. The CDR3 DNA follows: TGCGCCAGCGGTCGGGCTAGCACGACAGATACGCAGTATTTT. Amino acids: CASGRASTTDTQYF. Complete variable domain (other parts from reference TRBV5-1 and TRBJ2-3): KAGVTQTPRYLIKTRGQQVTLSCSPISGHRSVSWYQQTPGQGLQFLFEYFSETQRNKGNFPGRFSGRQFSNSRSEMNVSTLELGDSALYLCASGRASTTDTQYFGPGTRLTVL.